The sequence of this TCR beta chain was determined in a study of blood T cells in healthy people across ages. Study-wide results and limits: More naive CD4+ cells and higher diversity were found in long-lived than in aged donors.

Those donating, healthy Caucasian individuals from Russia, were aged roughly 6 to 90. As regards this clonotype: The antigen remains unidentified.

Combining a sample-barcoded 5' primer with a J-beta primer mix, a second PCR ran for about 6 to 11 cycles. TCRdb redid the calling of the 5' RACE reads with MiXCR, one entry per CDR3 protein. In the table there are fewer than 2,000,000 distinct CDR3 sequences, roughly 43% of which are singletons. The CDR3 extends over 14 amino acids. Germline values: CDR1 SGHNT, CDR2 YYREEE (reference sequence). The V and J ends lost 2 bases and 6 bases respectively, with 15 bases between them. The chain combines TRBV5-4 with TRBJ2-7, with D perhaps matching TRBD2 (7 bases). The sequence was obtained from a human donor in good health. The sample taken for sequencing was blood. In DNA, the CDR3 is TGTGCCAGCAGCTTAGGGGGGGTCTTCGGCGAGCAGTACTTC. Translated, it gives CASSLGGVFGEQYF.